These 13 T cell receptor beta chains share one sample of origin, sequenced in a study of T-cell memory formation after mild COVID-19. TCRdb reanalysed the 5' RACE reads using MiXCR and keeps one entry per CDR3 protein. Among just over 400,000 distinct CDR3 sequences, 20% to 30% were seen once, and the ten largest hold under 15%. Material for sequencing was PBMCs or a T cell subset sorted from them (not recorded which). All receptors derive from an adult woman who had mild COVID-19 (a few samples of this study predate the infection). Cell type and time point are not known.

The CDR3 sequence: CASSPKVGVEQFF. CDR3 nucleotides: TGTGCCAGCAGCCCAAAGGTCGGTGTTGAGCAGTTCTTC. The V gene is TRBV7-8, the J gene TRBJ2-1; D uncertain. There are 13 residues in the CDR3. V lost 5 bases and J lost 9, with 14 bases in between. CDR1 and CDR2 from the germline V gene are SGHVS and FQNEAQ.

This clonotype was counted a few times. This chain connects TRBV7-8 to TRBJ2-6; D is unclear. The CDR3 is 17 residues long. The germline gives CDR1 SGHVS, CDR2 FQNEAQ. Trimming stripped 1 base from V and 0 bases from J, with 10 bases between. The CDR3 region is CASSLGGTLSGANVLTF. DNA of the CDR3: TGTGCCAGCAGCTTAGGGGGAACACTCTCTGGGGCCAACGTCCTGACTTTC.

This clonotype was seen more than once but under ten times. The V call is TRBV29-1, the J call TRBJ2-3; 11 positions match TRBD2. The CDR3 consists of 14 residues. The germline V gene encodes CDR1 SQVTM and CDR2 ANQGSEA. V shed 6 bases and J 4 bases; nucleotides not matched to a gene: 6. The DNA of the CDR3 is TGCAGCGTGTTTAGCGGGAGGGCCCCAGATACGCAGTATTTT. It encodes CSVFSGRAPDTQYF.

In this sample, this clonotype turned up once. This chain uses TRBV29-1 with TRBJ2-1; 9 bases line up with TRBD2. CDR3 size: 15 residues. V shed 0 bases, J shed 10 bases, and the junction held 10 bases outside the gene matches. Germline CDR1 reads SQVTM; CDR2 reads ANQGSEA. CDR3 sequence (DNA): TGCAGCGTTGAAGAAAGGACTAGCGCCCCGGGAGAGCAGTTCTTC. Translated, it gives CSVEERTSAPGEQFF.

The chain uses TRBV24-1 and TRBJ1-2; no firm D call. Between the trimmed V and J ends, which lost 2 bases and 1 base, there was a span of 7 bases. This CDR3 has 14 amino acids. Germline-derived CDR1 and CDR2 are KGHDR and SFDVKD. The CDR3 coding sequence is TGTGCCACCAGTGATTCGCAGGTTAACTATGGCTACACCTTC. Encoded protein: CATSDSQVNYGYTF.

V gene TRBV6-2 or TRBV6-3 combines with J gene TRBJ1-1, with a weak D call TRBD1 (5 bases). This CDR3 region has 11 residues. V lost 2 bases to trimming and J lost 10 bases, with 8 bases between them. The germline V gene encodes CDR1 MNHEY and CDR2 SVGEGT. The CDR3, as DNA: TGTGCCAGCAGTTACCCAGGGCGAGCTTTCTTT. Its protein product is CASSYPGRAFF.

This clonotype has just a few counts. J is TRBJ1-2 and V is TRBV4-3; D is undetermined. The CDR3 runs to 15 residues. V lost 0 bases and J lost 0, with 8 bases in between. The germline CDR1 and CDR2 sequences are LGHNA and YSLEER. This chain's CDR3 is CASSQEVVTNYGYTF. For the CDR3, the DNA is TGCGCCAGCAGCCAAGAGGTGGTTACTAACTATGGCTACACCTTC.

This clonotype was seen many times. V gene TRBV29-1 combines with J gene TRBJ2-5; 8 nucleotides match TRBD1. The CDR3 is made up of 13 amino acids. The V gene's germline CDR1 is SQVTM and CDR2 ANQGSEA. V lost 4 bases and J lost 2; bases outside the gene matches: 3. This CDR3 reads CSVANRGQETQYF. CDR3 coding DNA: TGCAGCGTTGCGAACAGGGGGCAAGAGACCCAGTACTTC. Full variable domain (outside the CDR3, taken from reference TRBV29-1 and TRBJ2-5): SAVISQKPSRDICQRGTSLTIQCQVDSQVTMMFWYRQQPGQSLTLIATANQGSEATYESGFVIDKFPISRPNLTFSTLTVSNMSPEDSSIYLCSVANRGQETQYFGPGTRLLVL.

The chain recombines TRBV20-1 with TRBJ2-7; D gene ambiguous. V was clipped by 0 bases and J by 4 bases, with 13 bases between them. CDR1 and CDR2 (germline): DFQATT, SNEGSKA (reference sequence). This CDR3 is 14 amino acids long. CDR3: CSARDPDARYEQYF. In nucleotides, the CDR3 is TGCAGTGCTAGAGACCCGGACGCCAGATACGAGCAGTACTTC.

This clonotype was seen a single time. J is TRBJ2-1 and V is TRBV19; TRBD1 might be the D (6 bases). The germline V gene encodes CDR1 LNHDA and CDR2 SQIVND (reference sequence). The CDR3 length is 15 residues. V was cut by 11 bases and J by 3 bases, with 20 bases left in between. CDR3 DNA sequence: TGTGCCTCCAAACCCACAGGGCAGGGCTACAATGAGCAGTTCTTC. Its translation is CASKPTGQGYNEQFF.

The chain couples TRBV3-1 to TRBJ2-2, with D hard to call. The CDR3 is made up of 14 amino acids. V lost 4 bases and J lost 1, with 7 bases in between. Looked up from germline, CDR1 is LGHDT and CDR2 is YNNKEL (reference sequence). The CDR3 bases are TGTGCCAGCAGCCGGGCTCAGAACACCGGGGAGCTGTTTTTT. Its protein is CASSRAQNTGELFF.

In this sample, this clonotype turned up a few times. This chain joins TRBV20-1 and TRBJ2-7, with no clear D. V was shortened by 2 bases and J by 5 bases, with 19 bases between the two germline ends. CDR1 and CDR2 from the germline V gene are DFQATT and SNEGSKA (reference sequence). This CDR3 has 15 amino acids. CDR3 sequence: CSARNRARASHEQYF. CDR3 sequence (DNA): TGCAGTGCTAGAAATCGAGCGAGAGCCTCACACGAGCAGTACTTC.

This clonotype has more than one count but fewer than ten. V and J are TRBV24-1 and TRBJ2-1, with 10 bases matching TRBD1. Trimming removed 0 bases from V and 4 bases from J; junction bases left unmatched: 2. CDR3 length equals 16 residues. The germline V gene encodes CDR1 KGHDR and CDR2 SFDVKD. The CDR3 loop reads CATSDLGTGVYNEQFF. CDR3 coding DNA: TGTGCCACCAGTGATTTGGGGACAGGGGTTTACAATGAGCAGTTCTTC.